Listed here are 5 T cell receptor beta chains from one sample, sequenced in a study of siplizumab effects on memory and regulatory T cells. The data were produced by immunoSEQ multiplex PCR, yet TCRdb's version contains in-frame clones alone and is incomplete. The sample shows 94,000 or so clones, under 95% of them seen only once. Sequencing used CD8+ T cells sorted from blood. The source is a human donor in good health.

This chain joins TRBV7-9 and TRBJ2-1, with 8 positions matching TRBD1. CDR3 length equals 15 residues. Germline assignment: CDR1 SEHNR and CDR2 FQNEAQ (reference sequence). The V and J ends lost 5 bases and 7 bases, in that order; junction bases with no gene match: 10. The CDR3 region has the DNA TGTGCCAGCAGCGGAAACAGGGGGTACGAAAATGAGCAGTTCTTC. Its translation is CASSGNRGYENEQFF.

The rearrangement uses TRBV6-1 and TRBJ2-7; D possibly matches TRBD1 or TRBD2 (5 bases each). With 5 bases removed from V and 1 base from J, the gap between germline ends came to 12 bases. CDR1 and CDR2 (germline): MNHNS, SASEGT. The CDR3 has 14 amino acids. The DNA for the CDR3 is TGTGCCAGCAGTTCCCGGGACGGGTCCTACGAGCAGTACTTC. It is translated as CASSSRDGSYEQYF.

The chain recombines TRBV19 with TRBJ2-2; possibly TRBD1 for D (6 bases). This CDR3 has 15 residues. The V gene's germline CDR1 is LNHDA and CDR2 SQIVND (reference sequence). V was pared by 3 bases and J by 6 bases, with 14 bases between. CDR3 bases: TGTGCCAGTAGTATGGGGCAGGGGTACGCCGGGGAGCTGTTTTTT. It translates to CASSMGQGYAGELFF.

This clone was observed once. This rearrangement joins TRBV5-4 to TRBJ1-1; D is undetermined. Germline V gene sequence: CDR1 SGHNT, CDR2 YYREEE (reference sequence). The CDR3 consists of 14 residues. Trimming pared 0 bases from V and 6 bases from J, leaving 12 bases between. The CDR3 DNA is TGTGCCAGCAGCTTGGCCGGGCAAGTCCCTGAAGCTTTCTTT. It codes for CASSLAGQVPEAFF.

V is TRBV7-9 and J is TRBJ2-7; D perhaps matches TRBD1 (6 bases). The V gene's germline CDR1 is SEHNR and CDR2 FQNEAQ (reference sequence). The CDR3 has 17 amino acids. Trimming removed 1 base at V and 0 bases at J, with 16 bases between. In nucleotides, the CDR3 is TGTGCCAGCAGCTTAGACTACAGGGTCCCGAGCTCCTACGAGCAGTACTTC. This translates into CASSLDYRVPSSYEQYF.